This T cell receptor (beta chain) was recorded in a study of T cell clones after liver transplantation. Study-level information: Liver transplant recipients had immunosuppression withdrawal attempted within 2 years. Subjects received no induction therapy and standard immunosuppression until randomization at 12-24 months post-transplant. Findings of the study overall: Rather than being deleted, graft donor-reactive T cells may have moved into the graft. Small, mixed patient groups and varying post-transplant times limit these conclusions.

The CDR3 is 16 residues long. The V gene lost 1 base and the J gene lost 0 bases, with 13 bases spanning the gap. From germline, CDR1 is LGHNA and CDR2 YNFKEQ. As concerns this clone: What it binds is not known.

Sequencing used immunoSEQ multiplex PCR; TCRdb keeps in-frame clones, though not all of them. The table has approximately 55,000 clones, 55% to 85% seen once. The V call is TRBV4-2, the J call TRBJ2-7; D may be TRBD2 (5 bases). This clonotype was sampled from a human patient who received a liver transplant. The T cells may partly be graft donor cells. The material was CD4+ T cells from blood, obtained about 56 months after liver transplant. Here the CDR3 reads CASSQGRAGTSYEQYF. The CDR3 bases are TGTGCCAGCAGCCAAGGGCGGGCAGGTACCTCCTACGAGCAGTACTTC.